The sequence of this TCR beta chain was determined in a study of blood T cell repertoires in COVID-19. Study background: PBMCs, B-cell-depleted T cells, or T cells provided the cDNA or gDNA that made up the material.

Profiling relied on immunoSEQ multiplex PCR, and the TCRdb table lists in-frame clones only, not all of them. This table holds more than 150,000 clones, roughly 90% found once. The V and J ends lost 1 base and 10 bases respectively, with 14 bases between them. This CDR3 is 14 amino acids long. Germline lookup yields CDR1 LNHDA and CDR2 SQIVND (reference sequence). The specimen was peripheral blood. The rearrangement links TRBV19 to TRBJ2-1; the D gene is possibly TRBD1 (6 bases). This receptor was taken from a man aged 55-75 years with acute or convalescent COVID-19. DNA for the CDR3: TGTGCCAGTAGTATAGCGGGAACTAGGGGGGAGCAGTTCTTC. It encodes CASSIAGTRGEQFF.